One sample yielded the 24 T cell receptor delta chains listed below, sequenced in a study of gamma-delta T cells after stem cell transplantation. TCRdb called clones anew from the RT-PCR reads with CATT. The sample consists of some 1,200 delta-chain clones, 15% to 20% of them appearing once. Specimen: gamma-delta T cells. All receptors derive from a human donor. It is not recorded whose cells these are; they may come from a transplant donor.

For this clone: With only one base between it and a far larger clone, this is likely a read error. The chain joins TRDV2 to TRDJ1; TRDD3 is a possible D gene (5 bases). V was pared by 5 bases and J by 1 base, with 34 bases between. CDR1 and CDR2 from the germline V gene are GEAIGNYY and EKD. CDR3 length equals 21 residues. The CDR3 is CACAPLGGVREGGTLTDKLIF. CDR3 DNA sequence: TGTGCCTGTGCGCCCCTGGGCGGGGTGAGAGAAGGGGGTACGCTCACCGATAAACTCATCTTT.

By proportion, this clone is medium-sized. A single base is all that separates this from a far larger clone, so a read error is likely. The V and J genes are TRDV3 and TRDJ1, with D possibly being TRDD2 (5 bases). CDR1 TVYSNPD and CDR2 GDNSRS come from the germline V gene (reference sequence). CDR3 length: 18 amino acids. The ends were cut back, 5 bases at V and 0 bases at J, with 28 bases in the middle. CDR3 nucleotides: TGTGCCCTTCGACCCACCTTTACCTACTTATGGTACACCGATAAACTCATCTTT. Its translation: CALRPTFTYLWYTDKLIF.

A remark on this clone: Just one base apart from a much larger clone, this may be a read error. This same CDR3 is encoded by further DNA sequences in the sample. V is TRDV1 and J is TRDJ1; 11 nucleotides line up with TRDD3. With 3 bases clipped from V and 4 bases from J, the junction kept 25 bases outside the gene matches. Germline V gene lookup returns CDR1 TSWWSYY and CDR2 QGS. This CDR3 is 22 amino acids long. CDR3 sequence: CALGELSILGAGGYQAIDKLIF. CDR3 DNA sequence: TGTGCTCTTGGGGAGCTATCCATCCTAGGGGCTGGGGGATACCAGGCGATCGATAAACTCATCTTT.

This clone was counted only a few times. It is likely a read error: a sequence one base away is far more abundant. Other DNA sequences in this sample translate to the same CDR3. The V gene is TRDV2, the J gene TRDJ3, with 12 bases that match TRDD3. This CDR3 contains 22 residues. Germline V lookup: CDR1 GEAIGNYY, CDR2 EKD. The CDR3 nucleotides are TGTGCCTGTGACACCGGTACTGGGGGATACTTAACTAGCTCCTGGGACACCCGACAGATGTTCTTC. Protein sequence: CACDTGTGGYLTSSWDTRQMFF.

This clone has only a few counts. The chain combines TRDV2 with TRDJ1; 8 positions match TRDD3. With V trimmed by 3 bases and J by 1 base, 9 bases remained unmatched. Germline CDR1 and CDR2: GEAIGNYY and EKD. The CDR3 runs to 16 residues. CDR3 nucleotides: TGTGCCTGTGACCCCCTTACTGGGGATACCACCGATAAACTCATCTTT. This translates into CACDPLTGDTTDKLIF.

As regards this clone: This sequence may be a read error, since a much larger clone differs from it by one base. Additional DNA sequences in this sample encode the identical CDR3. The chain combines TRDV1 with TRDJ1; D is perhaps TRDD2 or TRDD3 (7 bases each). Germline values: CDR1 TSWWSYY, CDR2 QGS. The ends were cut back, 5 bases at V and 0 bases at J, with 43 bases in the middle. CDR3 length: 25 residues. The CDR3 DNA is TGTGCTCTTGGGCCCACCGAATCCCCCCTTTTCCTACGGGGATATAAAATCCCATACACCGATAAACTCATCTTT. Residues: CALGPTESPLFLRGYKIPYTDKLIF.

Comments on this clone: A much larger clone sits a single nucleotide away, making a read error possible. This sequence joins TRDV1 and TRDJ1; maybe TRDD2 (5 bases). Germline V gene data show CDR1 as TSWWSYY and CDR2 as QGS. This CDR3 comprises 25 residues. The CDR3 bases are TGTGCTCTTGGGGAACTAGATAAGCCCCTACTTCAGGGCCGTCCCTCGCTCACATACACCGATGAACTCATCTTT. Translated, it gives CALGELDKPLLQGRPSLTYTDELIF.

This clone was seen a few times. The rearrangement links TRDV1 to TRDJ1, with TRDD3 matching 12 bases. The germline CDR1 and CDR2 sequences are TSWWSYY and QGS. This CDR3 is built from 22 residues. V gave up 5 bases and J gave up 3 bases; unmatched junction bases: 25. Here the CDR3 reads CALGTPFLFGTGGYLGADKLIF. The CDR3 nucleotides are TGTGCTCTTGGGACTCCCTTCCTATTCGGAACTGGGGGATACCTTGGCGCCGATAAACTCATCTTT.

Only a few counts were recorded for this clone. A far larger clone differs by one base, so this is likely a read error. CDR3 protein: CACDTLDNPTDKPIF. The DNA of the CDR3 is TGTGCCTGTGACACCTTGGATAACCCAACCGATAAACCCATCTTT. J is TRDJ1 and V is TRDV2, with D possibly TRDD3 on 5 matching bases. CDR1 and CDR2 (germline): GEAIGNYY, EKD. CDR3 length: 15 amino acids.

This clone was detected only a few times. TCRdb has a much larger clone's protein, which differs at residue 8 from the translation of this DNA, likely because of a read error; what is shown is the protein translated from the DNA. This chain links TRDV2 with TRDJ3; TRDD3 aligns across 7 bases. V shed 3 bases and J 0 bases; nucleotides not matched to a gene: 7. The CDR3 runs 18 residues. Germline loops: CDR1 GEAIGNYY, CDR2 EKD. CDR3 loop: CACDPWGHSSWDTRQMFF. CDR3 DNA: TGTGCCTGTGACCCCTGGGGGCACAGCTCCTGGGACACCCGACAGATGTTTTTC.

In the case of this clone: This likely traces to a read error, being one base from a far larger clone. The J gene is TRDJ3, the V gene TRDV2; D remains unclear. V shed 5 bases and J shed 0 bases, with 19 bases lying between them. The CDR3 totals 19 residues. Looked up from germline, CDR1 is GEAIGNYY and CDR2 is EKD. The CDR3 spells CACGGNTYQSSWDTRQMFF. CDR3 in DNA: TGTGCCTGTGGCGGTAATACTTACCAAAGCTCCTGGGACACCCGACAGATGTTTTTC.

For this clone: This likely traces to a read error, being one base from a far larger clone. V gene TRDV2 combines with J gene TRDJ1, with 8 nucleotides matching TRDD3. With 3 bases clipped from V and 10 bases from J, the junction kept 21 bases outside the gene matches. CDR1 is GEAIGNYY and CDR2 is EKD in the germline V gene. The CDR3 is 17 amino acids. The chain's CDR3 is CACDAGLLTGGSGGLIF. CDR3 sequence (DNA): TGTGCCTGTGACGCCGGCCTGCTTACTGGGGGGTCGGGTGGACTCATCTTT.

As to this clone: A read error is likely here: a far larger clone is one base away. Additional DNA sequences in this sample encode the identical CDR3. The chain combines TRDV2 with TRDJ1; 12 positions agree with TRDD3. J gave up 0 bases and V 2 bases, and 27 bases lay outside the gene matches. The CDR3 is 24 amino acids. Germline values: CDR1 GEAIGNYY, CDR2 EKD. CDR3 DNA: TGTGCCTGTGACAGCTTAACCGAGACTGGGGGATACAGACCTTCCCACGAGGACACCGATAAACTCATCTTT. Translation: CACDSLTETGGYRPSHEDTDKLIF.

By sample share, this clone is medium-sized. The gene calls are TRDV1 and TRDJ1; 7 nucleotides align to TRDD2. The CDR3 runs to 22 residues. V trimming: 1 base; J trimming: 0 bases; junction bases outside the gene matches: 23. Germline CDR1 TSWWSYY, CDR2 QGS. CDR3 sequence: CALGEHPSSVPYRGVYTDKLIF. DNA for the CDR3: TGTGCTCTTGGGGAACACCCTTCCTCCGTTCCTTACCGGGGGGTGTACACCGATAAACTCATCTTT.

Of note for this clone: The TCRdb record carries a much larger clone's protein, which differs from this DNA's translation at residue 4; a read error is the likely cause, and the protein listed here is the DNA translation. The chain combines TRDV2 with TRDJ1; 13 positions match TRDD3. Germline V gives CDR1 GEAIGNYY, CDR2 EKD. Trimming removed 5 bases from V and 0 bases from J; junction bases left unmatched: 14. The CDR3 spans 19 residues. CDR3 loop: CACGGVELGDTRDTDKLIF. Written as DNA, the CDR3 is TGTGCCTGTGGCGGGGTCGAACTGGGGGATACGCGGGACACCGATAAACTCATCTTT.

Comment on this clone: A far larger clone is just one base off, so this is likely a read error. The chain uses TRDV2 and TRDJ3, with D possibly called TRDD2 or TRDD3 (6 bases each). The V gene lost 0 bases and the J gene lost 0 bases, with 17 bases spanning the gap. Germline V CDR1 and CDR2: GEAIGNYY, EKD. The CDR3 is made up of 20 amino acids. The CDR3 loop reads CACDTIRGSYSSWDTRQMFF. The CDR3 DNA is TGTGCCTGTGACACCATCAGGGGATCCTACAGCTCCTGGGACACCCGACAGATGTTTTTC.

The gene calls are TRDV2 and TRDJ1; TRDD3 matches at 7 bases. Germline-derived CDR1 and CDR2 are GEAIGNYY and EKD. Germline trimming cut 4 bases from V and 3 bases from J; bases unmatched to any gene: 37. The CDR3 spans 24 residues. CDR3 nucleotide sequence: TGTGCCTGTGATACCGTTGGCTCGTTCACTGCGCCGGCTGGGGATATGGGGTACGCCGATAAACTCATCTTT. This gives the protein CACDTVGSFTAPAGDMGYADKLIF.

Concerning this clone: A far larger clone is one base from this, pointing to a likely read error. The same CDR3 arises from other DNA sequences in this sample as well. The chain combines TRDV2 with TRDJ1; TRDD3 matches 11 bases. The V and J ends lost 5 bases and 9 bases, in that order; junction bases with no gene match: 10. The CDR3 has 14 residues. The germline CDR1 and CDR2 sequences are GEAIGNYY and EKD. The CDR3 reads CACVELGDKSELIF. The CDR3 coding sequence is TGTGCCTGTGTCGAACTGGGGGATAAGTCAGAACTCATCTTT.

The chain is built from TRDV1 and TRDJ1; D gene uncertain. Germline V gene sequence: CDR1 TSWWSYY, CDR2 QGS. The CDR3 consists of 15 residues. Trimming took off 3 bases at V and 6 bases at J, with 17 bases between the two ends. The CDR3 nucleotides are TGTGCTCTTGGGGACCCGCTCCCCGGACTTAATAAACTCATCTTT. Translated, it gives CALGDPLPGLNKLIF.

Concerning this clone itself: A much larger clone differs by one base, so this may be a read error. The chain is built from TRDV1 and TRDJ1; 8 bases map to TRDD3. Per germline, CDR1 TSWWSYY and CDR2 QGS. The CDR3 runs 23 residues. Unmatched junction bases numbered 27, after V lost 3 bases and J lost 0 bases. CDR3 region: CALGDPFRLPRGGDTRYTDKLIF. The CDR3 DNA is TGTGCTCTTGGGGACCCATTTCGTCTTCCTCGCGGTGGGGATACACGGTACACCGATAAACTCATCTTT.

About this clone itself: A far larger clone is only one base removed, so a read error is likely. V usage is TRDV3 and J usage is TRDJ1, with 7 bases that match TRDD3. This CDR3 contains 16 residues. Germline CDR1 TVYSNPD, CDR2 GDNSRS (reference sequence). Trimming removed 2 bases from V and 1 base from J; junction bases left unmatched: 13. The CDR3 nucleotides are TGTGCCTTTTACACGGTGGGGGACTGGGCCACCGATAAACTCATCTTT. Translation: CAFYTVGDWATDKLIF.

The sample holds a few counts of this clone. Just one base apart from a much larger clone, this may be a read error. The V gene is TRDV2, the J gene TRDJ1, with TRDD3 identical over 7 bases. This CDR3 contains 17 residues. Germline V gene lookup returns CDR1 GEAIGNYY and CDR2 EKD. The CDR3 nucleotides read TGTGCCTGTGACGCACTGGGGACTCTATCGTACACCGATAAACCCATCTTT. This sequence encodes CACDALGTLSYTDKPIF.

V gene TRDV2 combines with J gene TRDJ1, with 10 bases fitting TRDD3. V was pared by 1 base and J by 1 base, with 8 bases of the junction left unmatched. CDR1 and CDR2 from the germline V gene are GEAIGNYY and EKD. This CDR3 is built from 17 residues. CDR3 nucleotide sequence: TGTGCCTGTGACACGATCTGGGGGGATACGCGCACCGATAAACTCATCTTT. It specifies CACDTIWGDTRTDKLIF.

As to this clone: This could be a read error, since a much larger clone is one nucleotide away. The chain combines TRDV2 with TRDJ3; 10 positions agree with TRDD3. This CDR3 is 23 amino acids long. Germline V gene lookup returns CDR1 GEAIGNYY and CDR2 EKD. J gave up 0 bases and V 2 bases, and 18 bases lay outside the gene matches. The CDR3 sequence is CACDKVLGDPYPLSSWDTRQMFF. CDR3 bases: TGTGCCTGTGACAAAGTACTGGGGGATCCCTATCCACTTTCCTCCTGGGACACCCGACAGATGTTTTTC.